This passage covers 32 T cell receptor beta chains from one sample sequenced in a study of T cell clonality in common variable immunodeficiency. Libraries were prepared by immunoSEQ multiplex PCR; TCRdb keeps only in-frame clonotypes and omits some of them. The table records around 40,000 clones without singletons, the ten largest covering around 2.8%. The source material was peripheral blood mononuclear cells. The receptors come from a person aged 18-69 years in good health.

This clone appeared many times. The CDR3 is cut off 3 residues early in the read; its end comes from the germline J gene. The V call is TRBV19, the J call TRBJ1-2; tentative D call: TRBD1 (6 bases). V dropped 3 bases and J dropped 4 bases, with 18 bases sitting between them. The CDR3 is 16 amino acids. Per germline, CDR1 LNHDA and CDR2 SQIVND (reference sequence). The CDR3 spells CASSMGQTAMTYGYTF. CDR3 DNA, as far as it was read: TGTGCCAGTAGTATGGGACAAACTGCTATGACCTATGGC.

This clone was observed many times. The read falls 3 residues short of the CDR3 end, and the missing part is taken from the germline J gene. The chain couples TRBV7-2 to TRBJ2-7, with D hard to call. Germline CDR1 reads SGHTA; CDR2 reads FQGNSA. The CDR3 length is 11 residues. V dropped 5 bases and J dropped 4 bases, with 6 bases sitting between them. The CDR3 is CASSRQYEQYF. The sequenced CDR3 bases are TGTGCCAGCAGCCGACAATACGAG.

This clone was seen repeatedly, ten times or more. The DNA ends 3 residues before the CDR3 does, and the rest of the CDR3 is filled in from the germline J gene. The chain couples TRBV20-1 to TRBJ2-1, with D maybe TRBD2 (7 bases). The CDR3 is 14 amino acids. CDR1 and CDR2 from the germline V gene are DFQATT and SNEGSKA (reference sequence). Trimming removed 4 bases at V and 7 bases at J, with 17 bases between. The CDR3 spells CSATKGGAGNEQFF. The part of the CDR3 DNA that was read is TGCAGTGCTACTAAGGGGGGGGCGGGGAATGAG.

This clone was detected many times. From the germline J gene comes the end of the CDR3, since the read stops 3 residues before it. The chain joins TRBV2 to TRBJ1-5; TRBD1 might be the D (5 bases). The CDR3 consists of 13 residues. The V end lost 7 bases, the J end lost 5 bases, and 12 bases lay between the germline ends. CDR1 and CDR2 from the germline V gene are SNHLY and FYNNEI. The sequenced CDR3 bases are TGTGCCAGCAAGAGGGACTCGGATCAGCCC. Amino acid sequence: CASKRDSDQP. The complete CDR3 reads CASKRDSDQPQHF.

This clone was counted at least ten times. Read sequence stops 3 residues before the CDR3 end, and the germline J gene provides the missing end. The chain joins TRBV6-2 or TRBV6-3 to TRBJ2-7; no clear D. This CDR3 has 14 amino acids. With 0 bases removed from V and 0 bases from J, the gap between germline ends came to 6 bases. Germline lookup yields CDR1 MNHEY and CDR2 SVGEGT. CDR3 in amino acids: CASSYSVASYEQYF. The CDR3 DNA, read in part, is TGTGCCAGCAGTTACTCGGTGGCCTCCTACGAG.

This clone was detected many times. Read coverage stops 3 residues before the CDR3 terminus; the germline J gene supplies the remainder. This chain uses TRBV7-3 with TRBJ2-1, with 8 bases identical to TRBD2. This CDR3 has 15 residues. The germline CDR1 and CDR2 sequences are SGHTA and FQGTGA. V shed 0 bases and J 9 bases; nucleotides not matched to a gene: 7. The DNA read from the CDR3 is TGTGCCAGCAGCTTAACGAGCGGGGGTGTTGGTGAG. It specifies CASSLTSGGVGE. The full CDR3 reads CASSLTSGGVGEQFF.

This clone was counted at least ten times. Read sequence stops 3 residues before the CDR3 end, and the germline J gene provides the missing end. The rearrangement joins TRBV20-1 to TRBJ2-5; a possible D gene is TRBD1 (5 bases). Per the germline V gene, CDR1 is DFQATT and CDR2 is SNEGSKA (reference sequence). The CDR3 covers 13 residues. V shed 2 bases and J shed 5 bases, with 12 bases lying between them. The CDR3 bases that were read are TGCAGTGCTAGACAGGGATTCGGGGAGACC. This codes for CSARQGFGET. The CDR3, in full, reads CSARQGFGETQYF.

This clone was seen ten or more times. The CDR3 end is not reached by the read, which stops 3 residues before it; the germline J gene fills it in. The J gene is TRBJ2-1, the V gene TRBV20-1, with 10 positions matching TRBD2. This CDR3 is 16 amino acids long. Germline V CDR1 and CDR2: DFQATT, SNEGSKA (reference sequence). V was pared by 1 base and J by 5 bases, with 8 bases of the junction left unmatched. The CDR3 spells CSARVLKGLANNEQFF. The sequenced CDR3 bases are TGCAGTGCTAGAGTATTAAAGGGACTAGCGAACAATGAG.

This clone was seen at least ten times. From the germline J gene comes the end of the CDR3, since the read stops 3 residues before it. The rearrangement uses TRBV4-1 and TRBJ2-7, with 10 bases that match TRBD2. V shed 4 bases and J 1 base; nucleotides not matched to a gene: 13. Germline CDR1 reads MGHRA; CDR2 reads YSYEKL. The CDR3 is 18 amino acids. CDR3 protein: CASSPRPSGSLTSYEQYF. CDR3 DNA (partial): TGCGCCAGCAGCCCCCGGCCTAGCGGGAGCCTTACTTCCTACGAG.

This clone was seen many times. Read coverage stops 3 residues before the CDR3 terminus; the germline J gene supplies the remainder. The chain carries TRBV20-1 and TRBJ1-5; a possible D gene is TRBD1 (6 bases). CDR3 length: 18 amino acids. Per the germline V gene, CDR1 is DFQATT and CDR2 is SNEGSKA (reference sequence). Trimming pared 4 bases from V and 2 bases from J, leaving 24 bases between. Partial CDR3 DNA: TGCAGTGCTATTAATCTCCGACAGGCCGCAGGGGGCAATCAGCCC. It is translated as CSAINLRQAAGGNQP. The full CDR3 sequence reads CSAINLRQAAGGNQPQHF.

In its sample, this clone was seen many times. The CDR3 extends 3 residues past the end of the read, so its final part is completed from the germline J gene. The chain has TRBV7-9 and TRBJ2-7, with 7 bases that match TRBD1. Germline V gene lookup returns CDR1 SEHNR and CDR2 FQNEAQ (reference sequence). The CDR3 totals 12 residues. The ends lost 3 bases at V and 6 bases at J; junction bases unmatched: 2. The CDR3 DNA, read in part, is TGTGCCAGCAGCTTGCCAGGGGGCGAG. Translating gives CASSLPGGE. The CDR3 as a whole reads CASSLPGGEQYF.

Ten or more counts support this clone. Read coverage stops 3 residues before the CDR3 terminus; the germline J gene supplies the remainder. The chain is built from TRBV30 and TRBJ2-4, with D perhaps TRBD2 (6 bases). From germline, CDR1 is GTSNPN and CDR2 SVGIG (reference sequence). This CDR3 contains 13 residues. The germline V and J ends were trimmed by 4 bases and 1 base, with 8 bases remaining between them. CDR3 region: CAWMRGAKNIQYF. Partial CDR3 DNA: TGTGCCTGGATGCGGGGCGCCAAAAACATT.

This clone was recorded at least ten times. The read halts 3 residues ahead of the CDR3 end, with the missing end drawn from the germline J gene. V usage is TRBV19 and J usage is TRBJ2-7, with 9 bases aligning to TRBD1. The CDR3 extends over 14 amino acids. The germline gives CDR1 LNHDA, CDR2 SQIVND (reference sequence). J gave up 6 bases and V 8 bases, and 11 bases lay outside the gene matches. CDR3 DNA, as far as it was read: TGTGCCAGTTCGAGGGACAGGGCTATCTCCGAG. It yields the protein CASSRDRAISE. The complete CDR3 sequence is CASSRDRAISEQYF. Using reference TRBV19 and TRBJ2-7 for the parts outside the CDR3, the full variable domain is DGGITQSPKYLFRKEGQNVTLSCEQNLNHDAMYWYRQDPGQGLRLIYYSQIVNDFQKGDIAEGYSVSREKKESFPLTVTSAQKNPTAFYLCASSRDRAISEQYFGPGTRLTVT.

This clone was detected ten times or more. The CDR3 goes on 3 residues after the read ends, and that part is filled in from the germline J gene. The chain is built from TRBV9 and TRBJ1-3; 9 positions match TRBD1. The CDR3 extends over 15 amino acids. The ends lost 0 bases at V and 4 bases at J; junction bases unmatched: 2. In germline, CDR1 is SGDLS, CDR2 YYNGEE. The CDR3 region is CASSVGGQGGNTIYF. Partial CDR3 DNA: TGTGCCAGCAGCGTAGGGGGACAGGGAGGAAACACC.

This clone was counted between two and nine times. A much more abundant neighbour one base away suggests this may be a read error. The read stops 3 residues short of the end of the CDR3; the missing end is completed from the germline J gene. Within the sample, other DNA sequences also encode this same CDR3. The chain employs TRBV19 and TRBJ1-3; 7 bases line up with TRBD1. Germline-derived CDR1 and CDR2 are LNHDA and SQIVND (reference sequence). This CDR3 comprises 16 residues. CDR3 DNA (partial): TGTGCCAGTAGTAAAGACGGGACAGCATTCGGAAACACA. It codes for CASSKDGTAFGNT. The entire CDR3 protein reads CASSKDGTAFGNTIYF. The full variable domain, completed using reference TRBV19 and TRBJ1-3, is DGGITQSPKYLFRKEGQNVTLSCEQNLNHDAMYWYRQDPGQGLRLIYYSQIVNDFQKGDIAEGYSVSREKKESFPLTVTSAQKNPTAFYLCASSKDGTAFGNTIYFGEGSWLTVV.

A few counts support this clone. The DNA ends 3 residues before the CDR3 does, and the rest of the CDR3 is filled in from the germline J gene. This chain joins TRBV7-9 and TRBJ2-1; TRBD2 agrees at 11 bases. The CDR3 contains 14 residues. CDR1 and CDR2 (germline): SEHNR, FQNEAQ (reference sequence). The trim removed 5 bases at V and 8 bases at J, leaving 5 bases unmatched. CDR3 in amino acids: CASSGLAGGYEQFF. Partial CDR3 DNA: TGTGCCAGCAGCGGACTAGCGGGCGGGTATGAG.

This clone was seen ten or more times. The missing CDR3 end, 3 residues past where the read stops, is filled in from the germline J gene. This sequence joins TRBV20-1 and TRBJ1-2; 9 bases match TRBD1. This CDR3 comprises 13 residues. The J segment lost 6 bases and the V segment lost 5 bases, leaving 7 bases of the junction unmatched. From germline, CDR1 is DFQATT and CDR2 SNEGSKA (reference sequence). CDR3 DNA, as far as it was read: TGCAGTGCTGTACAGGGGGCGAAGGATGGC. Its protein product is CSAVQGAKDG. The CDR3 as a whole reads CSAVQGAKDGYTF.

This clone was recorded many times. The read ends 3 residues early relative to the CDR3; the germline J gene fills the gap. The chain carries TRBV2 and TRBJ2-1; 7 bases map to TRBD2. CDR3 size: 16 residues. The germline CDR1 and CDR2 sequences are SNHLY and FYNNEI. After removal of 6 bases from V and 5 bases from J, the junction contained 13 bases not matched to a gene. The sequenced CDR3 bases are TGTGCCAGCAGGCTCGGAGGGTCAGGGAGGGACAATGAG. This codes for CASRLGGSGRDNE. Given in full, the CDR3 is CASRLGGSGRDNEQFF.

This clone was observed many times. With the read ending 3 residues before the CDR3 end, the germline J gene is used to fill in that end. The chain joins TRBV19 to TRBJ1-2; 11 bases align to TRBD1. Germline CDR1 and CDR2: LNHDA and SQIVND (reference sequence). The CDR3 is made up of 14 amino acids. The covered CDR3 bases are TGTGCCAGTAGTCTGCGGACAGGGGGCGGGGGC. Translated, it gives CASSLRTGGGG. The full CDR3 sequence reads CASSLRTGGGGYTF.

This clone was detected ten times or more. Coverage ceases 3 residues before the CDR3 finishes, and the germline J gene fills in the end. The chain is built from TRBV20-1 and TRBJ2-3; 10 bases fit TRBD2. CDR1 DFQATT and CDR2 SNEGSKA come from the germline V gene (reference sequence). The CDR3 extends over 12 amino acids. The CDR3 sequence: CSQRGGADTQYF. The CDR3 bases that were read are TGCAGCCAGCGGGGGGGCGCAGATACG.

This clone was observed at least ten times. The CDR3 goes on 3 residues after the read ends, and that part is filled in from the germline J gene. The same CDR3 is also encoded by other DNA sequences in this sample. This chain connects TRBV14 to TRBJ1-3, with 7 bases matching TRBD1. The CDR3 extends over 18 amino acids. Germline trimming cut 1 base from V and 0 bases from J; bases unmatched to any gene: 9. The germline CDR1 and CDR2 sequences are SGHDN and FVKESK. CDR3 in amino acids: CASSQALGQLTSGNTIYF. The covered CDR3 bases are TGTGCCAGCAGCCAAGCGTTGGGACAGTTGACCTCTGGAAACACC. The whole variable domain, remainder taken from reference TRBV14 and TRBJ1-3, is EAGVTQFPSHSVIEKGQTVTLRCDPISGHDNLYWYRRVMGKEIKFLLHFVKESKQDESGMPNNRFLAERTGGTYSTLKVQPAELEDSGVYFCASSQALGQLTSGNTIYFGEGSWLTVV.

This clone was detected ten times or more. The CDR3 is cut off 3 residues early in the read; its end comes from the germline J gene. V gene TRBV30 combines with J gene TRBJ2-7, with 7 bases fitting TRBD1. The J segment lost 3 bases and the V segment lost 4 bases, leaving 6 bases of the junction unmatched. Germline values: CDR1 GTSNPN, CDR2 SVGIG (reference sequence). There are 13 residues in the CDR3. The sequenced CDR3 bases are TGTGCCTGGACCCGGACAGGCGTCTACGAG. Its translation is CAWTRTGVYE. The CDR3, in full, reads CAWTRTGVYEQYF.

In this sample, this clone turned up a few times. The CDR3 end lies 3 residues beyond the end of the read and is filled in from the germline J gene. V and J are TRBV6-1 and TRBJ1-4; D is uncertain. CDR3 length equals 14 residues. The germline V gene encodes CDR1 MNHNS and CDR2 SASEGT. V lost 4 bases and J 5 bases, leaving 11 bases between the germline ends. This chain's CDR3 is CASSGPLRNEKLFF. Incomplete CDR3 DNA: TGTGCCAGCAGTGGTCCACTTCGGAATGAAAAA.

There are a few counts of this clone. Coverage ceases 3 residues before the CDR3 finishes, and the germline J gene fills in the end. This rearrangement joins TRBV20-1 to TRBJ2-5, with D hard to call. Looked up from germline, CDR1 is DFQATT and CDR2 is SNEGSKA (reference sequence). The CDR3 extends over 11 amino acids. V shed 3 bases and J shed 4 bases, with 6 bases lying between them. CDR3 in amino acids: CSASERETQYF. Partial CDR3 DNA: TGCAGTGCTAGTGAGCGAGAGACC.

This clone was picked up many times. The read ends 3 residues before the CDR3 terminus; that terminus is restored from the germline J gene. The chain combines TRBV27 with TRBJ2-5; TRBD2 matches 7 bases. The CDR3 spans 14 residues. V was pared by 5 bases and J by 4 bases, with 7 bases of the junction left unmatched. Germline CDR1 and CDR2: MNHEY and SMNVEV (reference sequence). The CDR3 loop is CASSAGERGETQYF. The sequenced part of the CDR3 DNA is TGTGCCAGCAGTGCGGGGGAGCGAGGAGAGACC.

The sample holds many counts of this clone. Coverage ceases 3 residues before the CDR3 finishes, and the germline J gene fills in the end. The chain carries TRBV2 and TRBJ2-7; weak D call: TRBD1 (7 bases). Germline CDR1 is SNHLY and CDR2 is FYNNEI. Trimming removed 3 bases at V and 1 base at J, with 22 bases between. The CDR3 is 18 residues long. The CDR3 here is CASSDAGGIPQFSYEQYF. The part of the CDR3 DNA that was read is TGTGCCAGCAGTGACGCAGGGGGGATACCACAATTTTCCTACGAG.

This clone was counted at least ten times. The read is 3 residues too short to cover the CDR3 end, so that end is filled in from the germline J gene. V usage is TRBV19 and J usage is TRBJ2-5; a weak D match, TRBD2 (5 bases). Germline values: CDR1 LNHDA, CDR2 SQIVND (reference sequence). Trimming pared 6 bases from V and 5 bases from J, leaving 13 bases between. The CDR3 has 13 residues. The CDR3 loop reads CASRKRPGETQYF. Partial CDR3 DNA: TGTGCCAGTAGGAAGCGTCCGGGGGAGACC.

At least ten counts were recorded for this clone. The DNA ends 3 residues before the CDR3 does, and the rest of the CDR3 is filled in from the germline J gene. The V call is TRBV2, the J call TRBJ2-7; weak D call: TRBD1 (5 bases). Trimming took 2 bases from V and 1 from J, leaving 12 bases between them. The germline gives CDR1 SNHLY, CDR2 FYNNEI. This CDR3 is built from 15 residues. The CDR3 region is CASSERGPPSYEQYF. The sequenced part of the CDR3 DNA is TGTGCCAGCAGTGAAAGGGGTCCCCCATCCTACGAG.

This clone has just a few counts. The missing CDR3 end, 3 residues past where the read stops, is filled in from the germline J gene. V gene TRBV2 combines with J gene TRBJ1-2; D is possibly TRBD1 (6 bases). Trimming removed 3 bases from V and 2 bases from J, with 16 bases in between. Looked up from germline, CDR1 is SNHLY and CDR2 is FYNNEI. CDR3 length: 16 residues. The CDR3 loop is CASSEATGGGNYGYTF. The CDR3 bases that were read are TGTGCCAGCAGTGAGGCCACGGGGGGGGGCAACTATGGC.

The sample holds a few counts of this clone. The CDR3 is cut off 3 residues early in the read; its end comes from the germline J gene. V gene TRBV19 combines with J gene TRBJ2-2, with 13 positions matching TRBD2. Germline CDR1 reads LNHDA; CDR2 reads SQIVND (reference sequence). V was pared by 6 bases and J by 6 bases, with 4 bases of the junction left unmatched. The CDR3 totals 15 residues. CDR3 sequence: CASSRLAGGSGELFF. CDR3 bases read: TGTGCCAGTAGCAGACTAGCGGGAGGATCCGGGGAG. Full variable domain (missing parts from reference TRBV19 and TRBJ2-2): DGGITQSPKYLFRKEGQNVTLSCEQNLNHDAMYWYRQDPGQGLRLIYYSQIVNDFQKGDIAEGYSVSREKKESFPLTVTSAQKNPTAFYLCASSRLAGGSGELFFGEGSRLTVL.

This clone was observed many times. Read data end 3 residues before the CDR3 end; the end is taken from the germline J gene. The V and J genes are TRBV5-1 and TRBJ2-6; 9 positions match TRBD1. Trimming removed 6 bases from V and 4 bases from J; junction bases left unmatched: 14. CDR1 SGHRS and CDR2 YFSETQ come from the germline V gene. The CDR3 is made up of 18 amino acids. CDR3 amino acids: CASNITGTGTSGANVLTF. CDR3 bases read: TGCGCCAGCAACATAACCGGGACAGGGACTTCAGGGGCCAACGTC. Supplemented by reference TRBV5-1 and TRBJ2-6, the full variable domain reads KAGVTQTPRYLIKTRGQQVTLSCSPISGHRSVSWYQQTPGQGLQFLFEYFSETQRNKGNFPGRFSGRQFSNSRSEMNVSTLELGDSALYLCASNITGTGTSGANVLTFGAGSRLTVL.

There are many counts of this clone. CDR3 bases read: TGCGCCAGCAGCCACGAGGGTCCTAGCGAAAACATT. The encoded protein is CASSHEGPSENI. In full, the CDR3 is CASSHEGPSENIQYF. The V call is TRBV5-1, the J call TRBJ2-4; TRBD2 might be the D (6 bases). From the germline J gene comes the end of the CDR3, since the read stops 3 residues before it. The CDR3 contains 15 residues. Germline CDR1 reads SGHRS; CDR2 reads YFSETQ. V lost 4 bases and J lost 5, with 16 bases in between.